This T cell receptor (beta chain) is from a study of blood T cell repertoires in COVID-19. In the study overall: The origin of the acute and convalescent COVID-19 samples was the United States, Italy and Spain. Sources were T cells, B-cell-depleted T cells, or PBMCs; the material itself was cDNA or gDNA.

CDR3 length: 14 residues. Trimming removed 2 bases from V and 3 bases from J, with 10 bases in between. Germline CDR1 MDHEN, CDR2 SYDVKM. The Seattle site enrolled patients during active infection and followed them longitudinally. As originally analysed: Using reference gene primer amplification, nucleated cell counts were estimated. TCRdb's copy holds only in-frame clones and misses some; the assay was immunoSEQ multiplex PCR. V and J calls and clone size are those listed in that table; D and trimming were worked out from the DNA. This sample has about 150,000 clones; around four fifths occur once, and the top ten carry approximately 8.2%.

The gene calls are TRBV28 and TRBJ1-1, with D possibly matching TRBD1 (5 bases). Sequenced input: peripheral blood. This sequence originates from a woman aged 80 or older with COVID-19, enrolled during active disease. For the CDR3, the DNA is TGTGCCAGCAGTTTAGGGGGGTGGGACACTGAAGCTTTCTTT. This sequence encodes CASSLGGWDTEAFF.